These 30 T cell receptor beta chains were sequenced from one sample in a study of blood T cell repertoires in COVID-19. Clones were read by immunoSEQ multiplex PCR, and TCRdb kept only the in-frame ones, dropping some. Among 120,000 to 150,000 clones listed, approximately 80% were seen once. Source material: peripheral blood. The receptors stem from an elderly woman in a cohort sampled during active or convalescent COVID-19.

This clone was recorded a few times. The chain employs TRBV10-1 and TRBJ1-2; 9 positions agree with TRBD1. The CDR3 covers 16 residues. In germline, CDR1 is WNHNN, CDR2 SYGVQD (reference sequence). Trimming took 5 bases from V and 4 from J; bases not matched to a gene: 11. The CDR3 DNA follows: TGCGCCAGCAGTAAGTGGGACAGGGAATTCAGCTATGGCTACACCTTC. Translation: CASSKWDREFSYGYTF.

The rearrangement uses TRBV3-1 (or the pseudogene TRBV3-2) and TRBJ2-3; TRBD1 matches at 9 bases. The germline CDR1 and CDR2 sequences are LGHDT and YNNKEL (reference sequence). V lost 3 bases and J lost 3; bases outside the gene matches: 10. This CDR3 spans 17 amino acids. The CDR3 region has the DNA TGTGCCAGCAGCCAGGAAGGAAGGGACAGGGCAACAGATACGCAGTATTTT. This translates into CASSQEGRDRATDTQYF.

This CDR3 is CASSKDRGYIQYF. As DNA, the CDR3 is TGTGCCAGCAGCAAGGACAGGGGCTACATTCAGTACTTC. The J gene is TRBJ2-4, the V gene TRBV5-4; TRBD1 matches 9 bases. V lost 4 bases and J lost 8; bases outside the gene matches: 4. The germline gives CDR1 SGHNT, CDR2 YYREEE (reference sequence). This CDR3 has 13 amino acids.

V and J are TRBV7-2 and TRBJ1-2, with TRBD1 matching 8 bases. Germline CDR1 is SGHTA and CDR2 is FQGNSA. Trimming cost V 2 bases and J 6 bases; bases outside gene matches: 8. The CDR3 sequence is 15 residues long. CDR3 region: CASSLRVSGGDGYTF. CDR3 nucleotides: TGTGCCAGCAGCTTAAGGGTTTCAGGGGGCGATGGCTACACCTTC.

V is TRBV18 and J is TRBJ2-3; TRBD1 matches 9 bases. With 3 bases clipped from V and 4 bases from J, the junction kept 2 bases outside the gene matches. Germline CDR1 and CDR2: KGHSH and LQKENI. CDR3 size: 14 residues. CDR3 sequence reads: CASSPGQGSDTQYF. DNA of the CDR3: TGTGCCAGCTCACCGGGACAGGGCTCAGATACGCAGTATTTT.

The genes are TRBV5-7 and TRBJ1-3, with a tentative D call TRBD1 (5 bases). TRBV5-7 is an ORF; its function is uncertain. Trimming cost V 4 bases and J 0 bases, with 11 bases left between them. CDR3 length: 15 residues. The CDR3 protein is CASSPRGTSGNTIYF. The DNA for the CDR3 is TGTGCCAGCAGCCCCCGGGGGACCTCTGGAAACACCATATATTTT.

CDR3 sequence (DNA): TGTGCCAGCTCACCAGCTACTAGCGGGGGGTTTGAGCAGTTCTTC. Protein: CASSPATSGGFEQFF. This chain links TRBV18 with TRBJ2-1; 12 positions agree with TRBD2. With 2 bases clipped from V and 9 bases from J, the junction kept 5 bases outside the gene matches. From germline, CDR1 is KGHSH and CDR2 LQKENI. This CDR3 has 15 amino acids.

This chain connects TRBV5-1 to TRBJ2-3; weak D call: TRBD1 (5 bases). CDR3 length: 14 residues. V lost 0 bases, J lost 5 bases, and 10 bases lay in between. Germline CDR1 is SGHRS and CDR2 is YFSETQ. This chain's CDR3 is CASSLVQEQDTQYF. As DNA, the CDR3 is TGCGCCAGCAGCTTGGTACAGGAACAAGATACGCAGTATTTT. The variable domain in full, completed from reference TRBV5-1 and TRBJ2-3, reads KAGVTQTPRYLIKTRGQQVTLSCSPISGHRSVSWYQQTPGQGLQFLFEYFSETQRNKGNFPGRFSGRQFSNSRSEMNVSTLELGDSALYLCASSLVQEQDTQYFGPGTRLTVL.

This chain joins TRBV30 and TRBJ1-2; a weak D match, TRBD1 (6 bases). Germline V gives CDR1 GTSNPN, CDR2 SVGIG (reference sequence). V was clipped by 2 bases and J by 5 bases, with 12 bases between them. This CDR3 contains 13 residues. CDR3 in amino acids: CAWSYLQGYGYTF. CDR3 DNA sequence: TGTGCCTGGAGTTACCTACAGGGATATGGCTACACCTTC.

In its sample, this clone was seen once. This chain joins TRBV5-1 and TRBJ2-3; 9 positions agree with TRBD2. Trimming removed 3 bases from V and 2 bases from J; junction bases left unmatched: 10. Germline lookup yields CDR1 SGHRS and CDR2 YFSETQ. The CDR3 spans 17 residues. CDR3 in amino acids: CASSSLKRGAYTDTQYF. DNA of the CDR3: TGCGCCAGCAGCTCCCTCAAGCGGGGGGCTTACACAGATACGCAGTATTTT.

This sequence joins TRBV5-1 and TRBJ2-1, with D possibly TRBD2 on 5 matching bases. Germline V gene data show CDR1 as SGHRS and CDR2 as YFSETQ. With 1 base removed from V and 3 bases from J, the gap between germline ends came to 11 bases. The CDR3 runs 15 residues. The CDR3 DNA reads TGCGCCAGCAGCTTGCCGGGGTCGTTCTACAATGAGCAGTTCTTC. Protein: CASSLPGSFYNEQFF. The variable domain in full, with the rest retrieved from reference TRBV5-1 and TRBJ2-1, is KAGVTQTPRYLIKTRGQQVTLSCSPISGHRSVSWYQQTPGQGLQFLFEYFSETQRNKGNFPGRFSGRQFSNSRSEMNVSTLELGDSALYLCASSLPGSFYNEQFFGPGTRLTVL.

V is TRBV7-3 and J is TRBJ2-1; possibly TRBD1 for D (5 bases). This CDR3 is 17 amino acids long. The germline V and J ends were trimmed by 1 base and 2 bases, with 15 bases remaining between them. Germline V gene sequence: CDR1 SGHTA, CDR2 FQGTGA. CDR3 region: CASSLIGQGIAYNEQFF. The CDR3 DNA sequence: TGTGCCAGCAGCTTAATCGGGCAGGGTATAGCCTACAATGAGCAGTTCTTC.

This clone has just one count. This CDR3 is CASRYSASYEQYV. DNA of the CDR3: TGTGCCAGCCGGTACAGTGCTTCCTACGAGCAGTACGTC. The chain combines TRBV6-5 with TRBJ2-7; D call uncertain. Trimming left V 8 bases short and J 1 base short, with 12 bases between. This CDR3 region has 13 residues. Per germline, CDR1 MNHEY and CDR2 SVGAGI.

The chain recombines TRBV7-6 with TRBJ1-2; 9 nucleotides match TRBD1. The CDR3 spans 15 residues. CDR1 SGHVS and CDR2 FNYEAQ come from the germline V gene. The trim removed 4 bases at V and 4 bases at J, leaving 7 bases unmatched. The CDR3 bases are TGTGCCAGCAGCTCATACAGGGGGCATGCCTATGGCTACACCTTC. Its protein product is CASSSYRGHAYGYTF.

Only one count was recorded for this clone. The V gene is TRBV15, the J gene TRBJ2-2; TRBD1 is a possible D gene (6 bases). The germline V gene has CDR1 LNHNV and CDR2 YYDKDF (reference sequence). Trimming pared 8 bases from V and 1 base from J, leaving 11 bases between. This CDR3 spans 14 amino acids. The CDR3 loop is CATQQGKNTGELFF. The DNA for the CDR3 is TGTGCCACCCAGCAGGGGAAGAACACCGGGGAGCTGTTTTTT. Full variable domain (rest looked up from reference TRBV15 and TRBJ2-2): DAMVIQNPRYQVTQFGKPVTLSCSQTLNHNVMYWYQQKSSQAPKLLFHYYDKDFNNEADTPDNFQSRRPNTSFCFLDIRSPGLGDTAMYLCATQQGKNTGELFFGEGSRLTVL.

The chain combines TRBV7-3 with TRBJ1-6, with D tentatively TRBD1 (6 bases). Germline CDR1 reads SGHTA; CDR2 reads FQGTGA. This CDR3 contains 13 residues. V was trimmed by 5 bases and J by 13 bases, leaving 15 bases between them. DNA for the CDR3: TGTGCCAGCAGCGCAACGACAGGCTCGCCCCTCCACTTT. It specifies CASSATTGSPLHF.

The chain employs TRBV5-4 and TRBJ2-3, with TRBD1 as a possible D gene (5 bases). The CDR3 is made up of 16 amino acids. Deletions cut 0 bases from V and 0 bases from J, with 11 bases between. Germline values: CDR1 SGHNT, CDR2 YYREEE (reference sequence). The chain's CDR3 is CASSLGRAISTDTQYF. The CDR3 DNA is TGTGCCAGCAGCTTGGGCAGGGCGATAAGCACAGATACGCAGTATTTT.

V gene TRBV6-6 combines with J gene TRBJ2-1, with a tentative D call TRBD1 (6 bases). The CDR3 is made up of 12 amino acids. Trimming removed 6 bases from V and 8 bases from J, with 11 bases in between. The V gene's germline CDR1 is MNHNY and CDR2 SVGAGI (reference sequence). The CDR3, as DNA: TGTGCCAGCAGCACAACAGGGTATGAGCAGTTCTTC. Translating it yields CASSTTGYEQFF.

The genes are TRBV6-5 and TRBJ2-3; D is uncertain. Germline CDR1 and CDR2: MNHEY and SVGAGI. This CDR3 is built from 12 residues. V gave up 4 bases and J gave up 4 bases, with 6 bases separating them. The CDR3 protein is CASSSPADTQYF. CDR3 sequence (DNA): TGTGCCAGCAGTTCCCCCGCAGATACGCAGTATTTT.

The gene calls are TRBV28 and TRBJ2-7; 9 bases are a match to TRBD2. CDR1 is MDHEN and CDR2 is SYDVKM in the germline V gene. This CDR3 region has 15 residues. J gave up 3 bases and V 7 bases, and 10 bases lay outside the gene matches. Written as DNA, the CDR3 is TGTGCCAGCATGCCTGGCGGGGGGGCCATCTACGAGCAGTACGTC. Protein: CASMPGGGAIYEQYV.

The chain has TRBV27 and TRBJ2-7; 8 positions agree with TRBD1. The CDR3 is 14 amino acids. The V gene end was trimmed by 1 base and the J gene end by 3 bases; junction bases not matched to a gene: 2. From germline, CDR1 is MNHEY and CDR2 SMNVEV (reference sequence). In DNA, the CDR3 is TGTGCCAGCAGTTTATATGGGACAGGCTACGAGCAGTACTTC. Translating it yields CASSLYGTGYEQYF.

This chain links TRBV7-9 with TRBJ1-3; perhaps TRBD1 as D (5 bases). The CDR3 covers 14 residues. V dropped 2 bases and J dropped 8 bases, with 13 bases sitting between them. CDR1 is SEHNR, CDR2 FQNEAQ, per germline (reference sequence). In DNA, the CDR3 is TGTGCCAGCAGCTTAAGGGGCCCAAAGGACACCATATATTTT. Its translation: CASSLRGPKDTIYF. The whole variable domain, filled in from reference TRBV7-9 and TRBJ1-3, reads DTGVSQNPRHKITKRGQNVTFRCDPISEHNRLYWYRQTLGQGPEFLTYFQNEAQLEKSRLLSDRFSAERPKGSFSTLEIQRTEQGDSAMYLCASSLRGPKDTIYFGEGSWLTVV.

The chain uses TRBV4-2 and TRBJ1-6; possibly TRBD1 for D (6 bases). The length of the CDR3 is 15 residues. Germline assignment: CDR1 LGHNA and CDR2 YNFKEQ. V was shortened by 3 bases and J by 7 bases, with 13 bases between the two germline ends. CDR3 protein: CASSHGRGYNSPLHF. The CDR3 DNA follows: TGTGCCAGCAGCCATGGGAGGGGGTACAATTCACCCCTCCACTTT.

The J gene is TRBJ2-2, the V gene TRBV28; 10 bases are a match to TRBD1. CDR3 size: 14 residues. Germline CDR1 and CDR2: MDHEN and SYDVKM. Losses at the gene ends were 4 bases for V and 6 bases for J; bases not matched to a gene: 2. This chain's CDR3 is CASSSGTGAGELFF. The CDR3 DNA is TGTGCCAGCAGTTCCGGGACAGGGGCCGGGGAGCTGTTTTTT.

This clone was observed a handful of times. Different DNA sequences within this sample yield the same CDR3. This sequence joins TRBV5-1 and TRBJ2-5, with D perhaps matching TRBD2 (5 bases). V was shortened by 0 bases and J by 2 bases, with 5 bases between the two germline ends. This CDR3 is built from 13 residues. Germline assignment: CDR1 SGHRS and CDR2 YFSETQ. The CDR3 here is CASSLGTQETQYF. The DNA for the CDR3 is TGCGCCAGCAGCTTGGGGACTCAAGAGACCCAGTACTTC.

The chain employs TRBV24-1 and TRBJ1-3; TRBD1 might be the D (6 bases). CDR3 length: 16 amino acids. V lost 4 bases and J 3 bases, leaving 15 bases between the germline ends. CDR1 and CDR2 from the germline V gene are KGHDR and SFDVKD. CDR3 in DNA: TGTGCCACCAGTGACCGGGACACTGGCTATGGAAACACCATATATTTT. Amino acids: CATSDRDTGYGNTIYF.

The CDR3 DNA reads TGTGCCAGCAGTTTAGCCAGGGGGCAGCCCCAGCATTTT. Its translation: CASSLARGQPQHF. The V and J genes are TRBV27 and TRBJ1-5, with 7 bases that match TRBD1. J was trimmed by 7 bases and V by 2 bases; bases with no gene match: 2. The germline CDR1 and CDR2 sequences are MNHEY and SMNVEV (reference sequence). The CDR3 loop spans 13 amino acids.

This clone showed up just once. The chain links TRBV11-2 to TRBJ2-7; D perhaps matches TRBD2 (5 bases). Per the germline V gene, CDR1 is SGHAT and CDR2 is FQNNGV. The CDR3 spans 14 residues. V lost 2 bases and J lost 1, with 9 bases in between. The CDR3 sequence: CASSLYGVSYEQYF. CDR3 DNA: TGTGCCAGCAGCTTATACGGGGTATCCTACGAGCAGTACTTC.

The CDR3 DNA follows: TGTGCCAGCAGCTTAGGGTCGGCAGATACGCAGTATTTT. Translating it yields CASSLGSADTQYF. This chain uses TRBV7-9 with TRBJ2-3; the D is unclear. Trimming removed 1 base at V and 4 bases at J, with 6 bases between. CDR1 is SEHNR, CDR2 FQNEAQ, per germline (reference sequence). The CDR3 runs to 13 residues.

The chain is built from TRBV11-2 and TRBJ1-2; unclear D gene. Trimming took off 4 bases at V and 7 bases at J, with 13 bases between the two ends. Germline CDR1 and CDR2: SGHAT and FQNNGV. This CDR3 spans 13 amino acids. The CDR3 region is CASSSLIYPGYTF. CDR3 nucleotide sequence: TGTGCCAGCAGCTCGCTTATCTATCCTGGCTACACCTTC.